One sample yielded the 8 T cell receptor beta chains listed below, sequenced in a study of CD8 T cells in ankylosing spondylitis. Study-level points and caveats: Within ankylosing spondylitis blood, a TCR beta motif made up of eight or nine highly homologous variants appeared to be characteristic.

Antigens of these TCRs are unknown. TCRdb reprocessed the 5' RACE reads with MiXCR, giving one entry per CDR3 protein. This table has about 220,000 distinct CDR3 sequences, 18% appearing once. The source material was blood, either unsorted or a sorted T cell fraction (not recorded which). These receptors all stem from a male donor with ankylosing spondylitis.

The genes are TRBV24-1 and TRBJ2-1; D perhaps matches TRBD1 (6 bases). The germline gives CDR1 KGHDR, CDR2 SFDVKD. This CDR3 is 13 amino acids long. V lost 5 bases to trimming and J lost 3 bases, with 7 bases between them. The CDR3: CATSGTVYNEQFF. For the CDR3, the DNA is TGTGCCACCAGTGGGACAGTCTACAATGAGCAGTTCTTC.

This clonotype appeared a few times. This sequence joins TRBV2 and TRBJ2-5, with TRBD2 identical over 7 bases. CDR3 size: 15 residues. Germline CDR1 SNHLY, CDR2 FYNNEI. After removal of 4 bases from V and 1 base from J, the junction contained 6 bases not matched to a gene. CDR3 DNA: TGTGCCAGCAGTGCATTGACGGGGGGCCAAGAGACCCAGTACTTC. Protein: CASSALTGGQETQYF.

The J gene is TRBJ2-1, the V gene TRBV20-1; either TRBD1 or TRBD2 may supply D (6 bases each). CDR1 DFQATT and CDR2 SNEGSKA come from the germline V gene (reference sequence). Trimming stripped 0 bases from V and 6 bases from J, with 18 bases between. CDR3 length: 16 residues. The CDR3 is CSARDGGTFGGNEQFF. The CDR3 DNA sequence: TGCAGTGCTAGAGATGGGGGGACATTCGGGGGCAATGAGCAGTTCTTC.

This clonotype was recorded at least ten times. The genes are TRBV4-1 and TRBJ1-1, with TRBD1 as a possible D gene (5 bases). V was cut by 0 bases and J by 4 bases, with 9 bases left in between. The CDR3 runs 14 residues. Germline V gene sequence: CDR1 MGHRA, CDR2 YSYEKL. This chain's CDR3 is CASSQDEGITEAFF. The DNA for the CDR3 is TGCGCCAGCAGCCAAGACGAGGGGATCACTGAAGCTTTCTTT.

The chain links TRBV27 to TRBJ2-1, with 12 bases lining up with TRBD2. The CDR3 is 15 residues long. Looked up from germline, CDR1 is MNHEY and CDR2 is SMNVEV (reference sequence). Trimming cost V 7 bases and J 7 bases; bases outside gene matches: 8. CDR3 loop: CASTEMTSGRNEQFF. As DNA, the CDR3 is TGTGCCAGCACTGAAATGACTAGCGGGAGAAATGAGCAGTTCTTC.

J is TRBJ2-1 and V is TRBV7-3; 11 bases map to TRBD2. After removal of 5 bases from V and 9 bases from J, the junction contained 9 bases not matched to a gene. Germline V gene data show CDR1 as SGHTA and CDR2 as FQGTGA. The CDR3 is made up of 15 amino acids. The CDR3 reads CASSLLSGGASEQFF. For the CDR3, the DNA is TGTGCCAGCAGCCTCCTTAGCGGGGGGGCCAGTGAGCAGTTCTTC.

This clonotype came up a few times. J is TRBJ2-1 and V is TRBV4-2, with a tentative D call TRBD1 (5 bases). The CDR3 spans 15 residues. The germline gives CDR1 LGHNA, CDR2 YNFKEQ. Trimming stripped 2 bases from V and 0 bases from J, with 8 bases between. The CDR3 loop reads CASSQYRSSYNEQFF. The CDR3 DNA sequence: TGTGCCAGCAGCCAATACAGGAGCTCCTACAATGAGCAGTTCTTC.

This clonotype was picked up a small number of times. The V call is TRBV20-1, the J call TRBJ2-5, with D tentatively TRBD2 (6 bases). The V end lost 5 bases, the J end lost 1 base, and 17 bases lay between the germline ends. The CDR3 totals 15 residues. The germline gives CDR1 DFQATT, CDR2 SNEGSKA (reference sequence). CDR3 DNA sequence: TGCAGTGCTGTACGGGACTCGGGGCCCCAAGAGACCCAGTACTTC. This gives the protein CSAVRDSGPQETQYF.